These T cell receptor beta chains were read from a single sample in a study of T cell changes during pregnancy in multiple sclerosis. The assay was immunoSEQ multiplex PCR, and TCRdb's table has in-frame clones only and misses some. The table records 85,000 to 100,000 clones, around 92% of them present only once. The sample was peripheral blood, taken in the first trimester of pregnancy. The receptors stem from a female donor with multiple sclerosis, enrolled in a pregnancy study. The CDR3 runs from the conserved cysteine through the conserved F or W. A D gene is named only where the DNA matches it firmly. Clone size appears in some rows only: once, few, many, or a class for an expanded clone.

size: -; J: TRBJ2-7; D: -; V: TRBV28; CDR3: CAISRSSYEQYF; DNA: TGTGCAATCTCAAGGAGCTCCTACGAGCAGTACTTC
size: -; J: TRBJ1-1; D: -; V: TRBV7-9; CDR3: CASSSGLKNTEAFF; DNA: TGTGCCAGCAGCTCGGGACTCAAGAACACTGAAGCTTTCTTT
size: -; J: TRBJ2-7; D: -; V: TRBV5-4; CDR3: CASSDRDSYEQYF; DNA: TGTGCCAGCAGCGACCGGGACTCCTACGAGCAGTACTTC
size: -; J: TRBJ2-1; D: TRBD1; V: TRBV7-2; CDR3: CASSPTDRVGSEQFF; DNA: TGTGCCAGCAGCCCAACGGACAGGGTAGGAAGTGAGCAGTTCTTC
size: -; J: TRBJ2-7; D: TRBD1; V: TRBV10-3; CDR3: CAIRQGAGEQYF; DNA: TGTGCCATCAGACAGGGGGCAGGCGAGCAGTACTTC
size: -; J: TRBJ2-2; D: TRBD2; V: TRBV2; CDR3: CASSGSGRTGELFF; DNA: TGTGCCAGCAGTGGTAGCGGGAGAACCGGGGAGCTGTTTTTT
size: once; J: TRBJ2-7; D: -; V: TRBV27; CDR3: CASSWGGQGTEQYF; DNA: TGTGCCAGCAGTTGGGGCGGTCAGGGGACCGAGCAGTACTTC
size: -; J: TRBJ2-7; D: TRBD2; V: TRBV5-1; CDR3: CASKRERSYEQYF; DNA: TGCGCCAGCAAGCGGGAGCGGTCCTACGAGCAGTACTTC
size: -; J: TRBJ2-4; D: -; V: TRBV27; CDR3: CASAYLTPTKNIQYF; DNA: TGTGCCAGCGCCTACCTGACACCGACAAAAAACATTCAGTACTTC
size: -; J: TRBJ1-4; D: TRBD1; V: TRBV6-5; CDR3: CASSATGGNNEKLFF; DNA: TGTGCCAGCAGTGCCACAGGGGGAAATAATGAAAAACTGTTTTTT
size: -; J: TRBJ2-2; D: TRBD2; V: TRBV9; CDR3: CASSFRLAGPTGELFF; DNA: TGTGCCAGCAGCTTCCGACTAGCGGGACCCACCGGGGAGCTGTTTTTT
size: few; J: TRBJ1-5; D: TRBD1; V: TRBV6-5; CDR3: CASSRTGYSNQPQHF; DNA: TGTGCCAGCAGCCGGACAGGGTATAGCAATCAGCCCCAGCATTTT
size: few; J: TRBJ2-3; D: TRBD1; V: TRBV9; CDR3: CASSELGTGTVADTQYF; DNA: TGTGCCAGCAGCGAGCTGGGGACAGGCACGGTAGCAGATACGCAGTATTTT
size: -; J: TRBJ2-7; D: TRBD2; V: TRBV28; CDR3: CASSPTAGGFYEQYF; DNA: TGTGCCAGCAGCCCGACTGCGGGAGGCTTCTACGAGCAGTACTTC
size: -; J: TRBJ2-2; D: TRBD2; V: TRBV7-9; CDR3: CASSRRLLAENTGELFF; DNA: TGTGCCAGCAGCCGACGCCTGCTAGCGGAGAACACCGGGGAGCTGTTTTTT
size: -; J: TRBJ1-1; D: -; V: TRBV5-4; CDR3: CASRSRVNTEAFF; DNA: TGTGCCAGCAGGAGCAGGGTGAACACTGAAGCTTTCTTT
size: -; J: TRBJ1-2; D: -; V: TRBV19; CDR3: CASSTQAGLVMGGYTF; DNA: TGTGCCAGTAGTACCCAGGCGGGACTGGTCATGGGCGGCTACACCTTC
size: -; J: TRBJ2-3; D: TRBD2; V: TRBV28; CDR3: CASSFPPSGSTDTQYF; DNA: TGTGCCAGCAGTTTTCCCCCTAGCGGATCCACAGATACGCAGTATTTT
size: once; J: TRBJ2-7; D: -; V: TRBV29-1; CDR3: CSVEGLTGAYEQYF; DNA: TGCAGCGTTGAAGGACTGACTGGGGCGTACGAGCAGTACTTC
size: -; J: TRBJ2-1; D: TRBD2; V: TRBV18; CDR3: CASSRLPLTSGRVFYNEQFF; DNA: TGTGCCAGCTCACGCCTCCCATTGACTAGCGGGAGGGTTTTTTACAATGAGCAGTTCTTC
size: -; J: TRBJ2-1; D: -; V: TRBV2; CDR3: CASSEALQGAYNEQFF; DNA: TGTGCCAGCAGTGAAGCGCTTCAGGGCGCCTACAATGAGCAGTTCTTC
size: once; J: TRBJ2-7; D: -; V: TRBV28; CDR3: CASRHNGYEQYF; DNA: TGTGCCAGTCGACACAACGGCTACGAGCAGTACTTC
size: few; J: TRBJ1-1; D: TRBD1; V: TRBV19; CDR3: CASITQGAWAEAFF; DNA: TGTGCCAGCATAACACAGGGGGCGTGGGCTGAAGCTTTCTTT
size: -; J: TRBJ2-1; D: TRBD2; V: TRBV11-3; CDR3: CASSVGLASNEQFF; DNA: TGTGCCAGCAGCGTGGGACTAGCGAGCAATGAGCAGTTCTTC
size: -; J: TRBJ2-3; D: TRBD1; V: TRBV19; CDR3: CASTGQGKTDTQYF; DNA: TGTGCCAGTACGGGACAGGGTAAGACGGATACGCAGTATTTT
size: -; J: TRBJ1-1; D: -; V: TRBV19; CDR3: CASSQQGMYTEAFF; DNA: TGTGCCAGTAGTCAGCAGGGGATGTACACTGAAGCTTTCTTT
size: -; J: TRBJ2-3; D: -; V: TRBV7-2; CDR3: CASSLSSFTDTQYF; DNA: TGTGCCAGCAGCTTATCTTCCTTCACAGATACGCAGTATTTT
size: few; J: TRBJ1-5; D: -; V: TRBV5-1; CDR3: CASSFEGDQPQHF; DNA: TGCGCCAGCAGCTTCGAGGGGGATCAGCCCCAGCATTTT
size: -; J: TRBJ2-5; D: -; V: TRBV5-4; CDR3: CASSLPQETQYF; DNA: TGTGCCAGCAGCTTGCCGCAAGAGACCCAGTACTTC
size: -; J: TRBJ2-2; D: TRBD2; V: TRBV5-4; CDR3: CASSPWLTSPMELFF; DNA: TGTGCCAGCAGCCCATGGCTGACTAGCCCCATGGAGCTGTTTTTT
size: -; J: TRBJ2-3; D: TRBD2; V: TRBV9; CDR3: CASSVLAGVTDTQYF; DNA: TGTGCCAGCAGCGTGTTAGCGGGAGTCACAGATACGCAGTATTTT
size: once; J: TRBJ1-5; D: TRBD1; V: TRBV19; CDR3: CASKGAGTFNQPQHF; DNA: TGTGCCAGTAAGGGGGCCGGGACTTTCAATCAGCCCCAGCATTTT
size: -; J: TRBJ1-1; D: TRBD1; V: TRBV5-4; CDR3: CASSSTSGTGPEAFF; DNA: TGTGCCAGCAGCTCAACTTCCGGGACAGGCCCTGAAGCTTTCTTT
size: -; J: TRBJ2-4; D: -; V: TRBV30; CDR3: CAWSEGASATFWNIQYF; DNA: TGTGCCTGGAGTGAGGGTGCTAGCGCTACCTTTTGGAACATTCAGTACTTC
size: once; J: TRBJ1-1; D: -; V: TRBV9; CDR3: CASSVELNTEAFF; DNA: TGTGCCAGCTCGGTAGAGCTGAACACTGAAGCTTTCTTT
size: -; J: TRBJ1-5; D: -; V: TRBV6-6; CDR3: CASSYSRGEQPQHF; DNA: TGTGCCAGCAGTTACTCGCGGGGGGAACAGCCCCAGCATTTT
size: -; J: TRBJ2-7; D: -; V: TRBV29-1; CDR3: CSVGGGSSYEQYF; DNA: TGCAGCGTTGGAGGGGGAAGCTCCTACGAGCAGTACTTC
size: once; J: TRBJ2-7; D: -; V: TRBV28; CDR3: CASSPDSQPPYEQYF; DNA: TGTGCCAGCAGTCCGGACAGTCAGCCTCCCTACGAGCAGTACTTC
size: few; J: TRBJ2-6; D: TRBD2; V: TRBV7-8; CDR3: CASSLPSGTSGANVLTF; DNA: TGTGCCAGCAGCTTACCTAGCGGGACTTCTGGGGCCAACGTCCTGACTTTC
size: -; J: TRBJ2-1; D: TRBD2; V: TRBV29-1; CDR3: CSVGTSGAYNEQFF; DNA: TGCAGCGTTGGGACTAGCGGTGCCTACAATGAGCAGTTCTTC
size: -; J: TRBJ2-7; D: TRBD2; V: TRBV7-9; CDR3: CASSSKELAGVGLYEQYF; DNA: TGTGCCAGCAGCTCGAAAGAGCTAGCGGGAGTCGGGCTCTACGAGCAGTACTTC
size: -; J: TRBJ2-1; D: TRBD2; V: TRBV15; CDR3: CATSPGLAGAWIKDEQFF; DNA: TGTGCCACCAGTCCGGGACTAGCGGGAGCATGGATTAAGGATGAGCAGTTCTTC
size: -; J: TRBJ1-4; D: -; V: TRBV5-1; CDR3: CASSLAVGNEKLFF; DNA: TGCGCCAGCAGCTTGGCGGTCGGGAATGAAAAACTGTTTTTT